This T cell receptor (beta chain) is drawn from a study of neurological immune-mediated disorders. This clonotype was found many times. V was pared by 4 bases and J by 0 bases, with 22 bases between. CDR1 MDHEN and CDR2 SYDVKM come from the germline V gene. This CDR3 spans 18 amino acids. By 5'RACE with 10-nucleotide random UMIs, the cDNA was made. The authors obtained over 200 million TCR-beta sequences from 15-18 subjects per sequencing run. Using its own MiXCR run on the 5' RACE reads, TCRdb lists one record per CDR3 protein. The table includes tens of thousands of distinct CDR3 sequences, less than 5.5% detected once.

Material for sequencing was PBMCs. The sequence was collected from a young man with multiple sclerosis. The J gene is TRBJ2-7, the V gene TRBV28; a weak D match, TRBD1 (6 bases). The CDR3 protein is CASSSPSGDTLYSYEQYF. The CDR3, as DNA: TGTGCCAGCAGTTCCCCATCCGGGGACACCTTATACTCCTACGAGCAGTACTTC. Full variable domain (missing parts from reference TRBV28 and TRBJ2-7): DVKVTQSSRYLVKRTGEKVFLECVQDMDHENMFWYRQDPGLGLRLIYFSYDVKMKEKGDIPEGYSVSREKKERFSLILESASTNQTSMYLCASSSPSGDTLYSYEQYFGPGTRLTVT.